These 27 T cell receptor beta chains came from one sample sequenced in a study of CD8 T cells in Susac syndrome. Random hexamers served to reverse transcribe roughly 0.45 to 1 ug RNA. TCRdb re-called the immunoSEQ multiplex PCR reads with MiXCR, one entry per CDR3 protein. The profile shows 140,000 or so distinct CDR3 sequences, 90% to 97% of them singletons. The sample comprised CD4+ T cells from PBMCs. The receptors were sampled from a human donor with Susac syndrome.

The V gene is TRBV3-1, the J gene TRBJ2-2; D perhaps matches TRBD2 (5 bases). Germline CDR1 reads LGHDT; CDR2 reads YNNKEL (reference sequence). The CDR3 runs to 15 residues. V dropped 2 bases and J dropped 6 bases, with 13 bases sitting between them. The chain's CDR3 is CASSQSVIASGELFF. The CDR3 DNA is TGTGCCAGCAGCCAATCTGTTATAGCGTCCGGGGAGCTGTTTTTT.

In DNA, the CDR3 is TGTGCCAGCAGTGACCTAGAGGACAGGGAATACGAGCAGTACTTC. Translation gives CASSDLEDREYEQYF. The J gene is TRBJ2-7, the V gene TRBV25-1; the match to TRBD1 covers 8 bases. The V gene end was trimmed by 3 bases and the J gene end by 4 bases; junction bases not matched to a gene: 8. CDR1 MGHDK and CDR2 SYGVNS come from the germline V gene. The CDR3 contains 15 residues.

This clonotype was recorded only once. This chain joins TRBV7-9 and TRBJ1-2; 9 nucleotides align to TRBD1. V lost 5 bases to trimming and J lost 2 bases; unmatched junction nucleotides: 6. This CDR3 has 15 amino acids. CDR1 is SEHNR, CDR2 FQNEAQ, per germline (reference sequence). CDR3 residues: CASSPWTGDNYGYTF. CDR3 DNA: TGTGCCAGCAGCCCATGGACAGGGGACAACTATGGCTACACCTTC.

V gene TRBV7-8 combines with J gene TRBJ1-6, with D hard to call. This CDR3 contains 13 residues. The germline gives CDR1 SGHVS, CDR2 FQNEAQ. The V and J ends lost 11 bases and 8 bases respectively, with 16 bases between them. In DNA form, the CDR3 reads TGTGCCGGCACCCCGCAAAGGGATTCACCCCTCCACTTT. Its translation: CAGTPQRDSPLHF.

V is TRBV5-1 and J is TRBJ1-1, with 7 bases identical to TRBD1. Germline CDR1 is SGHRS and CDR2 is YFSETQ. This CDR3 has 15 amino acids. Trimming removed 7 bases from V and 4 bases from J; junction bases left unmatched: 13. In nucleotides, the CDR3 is TGCGCCAGCGGCCGGGACAGACCTTCAGGCACTGAAGCTTTCTTT. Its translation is CASGRDRPSGTEAFF. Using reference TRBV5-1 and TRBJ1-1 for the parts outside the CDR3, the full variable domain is KAGVTQTPRYLIKTRGQQVTLSCSPISGHRSVSWYQQTPGQGLQFLFEYFSETQRNKGNFPGRFSGRQFSNSRSEMNVSTLELGDSALYLCASGRDRPSGTEAFFGQGTRLTVV.

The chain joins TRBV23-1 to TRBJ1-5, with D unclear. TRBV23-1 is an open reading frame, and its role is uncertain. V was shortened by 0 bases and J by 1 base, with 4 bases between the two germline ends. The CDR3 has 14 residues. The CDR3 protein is CASSQSESNQPQHF. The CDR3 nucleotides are TGCGCCAGCAGTCAATCAGAAAGCAATCAGCCCCAGCATTTT.

As DNA, the CDR3 is TGTGCCTCCGCAGTAGCGGGAGTCCCCGAGACCCAGTACTTC. Translating it yields CASAVAGVPETQYF. This sequence joins TRBV10-3 and TRBJ2-5; 9 nucleotides match TRBD2. Germline V lookup: CDR1 ENHRY, CDR2 SYGVKD. The CDR3 runs 14 residues. V lost 11 bases, J lost 5 bases, and 12 bases stayed unmatched.

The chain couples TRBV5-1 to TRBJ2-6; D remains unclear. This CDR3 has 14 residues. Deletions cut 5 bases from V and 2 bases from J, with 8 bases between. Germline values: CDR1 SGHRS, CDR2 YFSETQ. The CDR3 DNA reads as TGCGCCAGCAGACAGCTACCTGGGGCCAACGTCCTGACTTTC. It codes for CASRQLPGANVLTF. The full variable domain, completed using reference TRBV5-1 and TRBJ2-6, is KAGVTQTPRYLIKTRGQQVTLSCSPISGHRSVSWYQQTPGQGLQFLFEYFSETQRNKGNFPGRFSGRQFSNSRSEMNVSTLELGDSALYLCASRQLPGANVLTFGAGSRLTVL.

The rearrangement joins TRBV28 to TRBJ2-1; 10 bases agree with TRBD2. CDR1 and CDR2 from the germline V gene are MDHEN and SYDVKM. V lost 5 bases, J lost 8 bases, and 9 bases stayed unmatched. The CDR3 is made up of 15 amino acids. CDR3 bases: TGTGCCAGCAGTCCCTGGATAGCGGGAGGCCATGAGCAGTTCTTC. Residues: CASSPWIAGGHEQFF.

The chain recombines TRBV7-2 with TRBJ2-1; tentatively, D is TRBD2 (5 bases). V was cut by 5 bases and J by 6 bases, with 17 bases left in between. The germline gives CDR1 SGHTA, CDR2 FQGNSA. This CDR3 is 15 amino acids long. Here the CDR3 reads CASSRGADHRNEQFF. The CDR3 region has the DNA TGTGCCAGCAGCCGGGGAGCGGACCATCGCAATGAGCAGTTCTTC.

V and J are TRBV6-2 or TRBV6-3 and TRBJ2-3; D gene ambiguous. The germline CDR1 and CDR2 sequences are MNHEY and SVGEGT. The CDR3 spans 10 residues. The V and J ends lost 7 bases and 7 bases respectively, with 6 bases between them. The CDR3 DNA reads TGTGCCAGCAAGGGTAATACGCAGTATTTT. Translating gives CASKGNTQYF.

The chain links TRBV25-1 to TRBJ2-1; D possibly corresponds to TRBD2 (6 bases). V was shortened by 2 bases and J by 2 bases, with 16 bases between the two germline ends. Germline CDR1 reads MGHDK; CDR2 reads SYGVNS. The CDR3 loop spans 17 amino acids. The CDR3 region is CASSEESGGSAYNEQFF. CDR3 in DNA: TGTGCCAGCAGTGAAGAGAGTGGGGGGTCGGCCTACAATGAGCAGTTCTTC.

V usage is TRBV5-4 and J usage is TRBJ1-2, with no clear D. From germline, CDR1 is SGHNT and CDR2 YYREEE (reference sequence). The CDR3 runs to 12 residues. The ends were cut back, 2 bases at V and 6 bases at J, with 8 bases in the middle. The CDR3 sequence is CASSFWGDGYTF. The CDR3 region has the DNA TGTGCCAGCAGCTTTTGGGGTGATGGCTACACCTTC.

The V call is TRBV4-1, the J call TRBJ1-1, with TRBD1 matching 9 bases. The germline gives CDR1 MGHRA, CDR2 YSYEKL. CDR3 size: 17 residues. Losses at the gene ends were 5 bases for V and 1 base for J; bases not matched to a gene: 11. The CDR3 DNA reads TGCGCCAGCAGCTCCCTGGGGACAGGGAAGGCGAACACTGAAGCTTTCTTT. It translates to CASSSLGTGKANTEAFF.

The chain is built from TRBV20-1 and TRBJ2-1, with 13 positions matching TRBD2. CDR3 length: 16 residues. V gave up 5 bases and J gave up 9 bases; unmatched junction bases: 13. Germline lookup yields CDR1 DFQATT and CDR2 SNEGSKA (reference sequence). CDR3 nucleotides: TGCAGTGCTTGGGCCGAACCGGGACTAGCGGGGAGTGAGCAGTTCTTC. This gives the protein CSAWAEPGLAGSEQFF.

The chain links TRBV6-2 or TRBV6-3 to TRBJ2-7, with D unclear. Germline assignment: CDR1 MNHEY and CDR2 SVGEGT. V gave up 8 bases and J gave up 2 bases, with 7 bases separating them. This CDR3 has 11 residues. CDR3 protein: CASGKTYEQYF. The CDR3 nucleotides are TGTGCCAGCGGGAAGACCTACGAGCAGTACTTC.

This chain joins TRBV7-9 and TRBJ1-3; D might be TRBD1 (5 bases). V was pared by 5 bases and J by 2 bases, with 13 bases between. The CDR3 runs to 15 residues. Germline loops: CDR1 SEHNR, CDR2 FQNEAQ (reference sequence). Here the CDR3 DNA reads TGTGCCAGCAGCACTGACAGACGCACTGGAAACACCATATATTTT. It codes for CASSTDRRTGNTIYF.

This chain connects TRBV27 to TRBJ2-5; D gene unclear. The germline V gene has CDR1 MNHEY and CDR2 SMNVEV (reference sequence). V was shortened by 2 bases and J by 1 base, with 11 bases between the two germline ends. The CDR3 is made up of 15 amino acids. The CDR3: CASSLLPPSQETQYF. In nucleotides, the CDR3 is TGTGCCAGCAGTTTACTCCCACCCAGCCAAGAGACCCAGTACTTC.

This CDR3 is CASSSGRVYEQYF. The CDR3 coding sequence is TGTGCCAGCAGCTCCGGGAGAGTTTACGAGCAGTACTTC. The V gene is TRBV14, the J gene TRBJ2-7; possibly TRBD2 for D (6 bases). This CDR3 spans 13 amino acids. Germline V gene lookup returns CDR1 SGHDN and CDR2 FVKESK. Trimming stripped 5 bases from V and 4 bases from J, with 12 bases between.

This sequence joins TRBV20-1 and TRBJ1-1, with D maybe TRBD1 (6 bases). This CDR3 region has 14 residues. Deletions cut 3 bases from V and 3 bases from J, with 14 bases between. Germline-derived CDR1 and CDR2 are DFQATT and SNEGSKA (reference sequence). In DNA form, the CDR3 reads TGCAGTGCTAGGGCTGGGGGGCTTGACACTGAAGCTTTCTTT. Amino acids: CSARAGGLDTEAFF.

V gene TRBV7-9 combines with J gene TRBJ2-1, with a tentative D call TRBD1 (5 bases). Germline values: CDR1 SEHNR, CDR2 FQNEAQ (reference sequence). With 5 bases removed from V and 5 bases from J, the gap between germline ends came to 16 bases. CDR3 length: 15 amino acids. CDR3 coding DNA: TGTGCCAGCAGCGAGCAGGGTAATATTAACAATGAGCAGTTCTTC. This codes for CASSEQGNINNEQFF. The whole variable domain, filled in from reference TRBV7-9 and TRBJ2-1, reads DTGVSQNPRHKITKRGQNVTFRCDPISEHNRLYWYRQTLGQGPEFLTYFQNEAQLEKSRLLSDRFSAERPKGSFSTLEIQRTEQGDSAMYLCASSEQGNINNEQFFGPGTRLTVL.

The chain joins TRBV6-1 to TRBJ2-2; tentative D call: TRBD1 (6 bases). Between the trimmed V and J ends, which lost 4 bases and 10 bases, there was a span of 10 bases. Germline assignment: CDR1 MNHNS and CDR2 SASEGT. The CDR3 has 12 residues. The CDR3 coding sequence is TGTGCCAGCAGTGGGGGGCTGCCGGAGCTGTTTTTT. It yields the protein CASSGGLPELFF.

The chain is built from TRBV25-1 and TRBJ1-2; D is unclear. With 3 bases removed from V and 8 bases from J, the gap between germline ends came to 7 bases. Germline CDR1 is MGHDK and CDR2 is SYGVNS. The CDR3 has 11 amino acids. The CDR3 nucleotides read TGTGCCAGCAGTGAGCGTGGCGGCTACACCTTC. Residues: CASSERGGYTF.

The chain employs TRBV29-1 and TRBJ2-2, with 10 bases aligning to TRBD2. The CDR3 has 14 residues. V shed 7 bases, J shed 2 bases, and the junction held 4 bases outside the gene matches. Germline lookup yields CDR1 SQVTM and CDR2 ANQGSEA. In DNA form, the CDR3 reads TGCAGCGCTGGACTAGCGGCCAACACCGGGGAGCTGTTTTTT. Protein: CSAGLAANTGELFF.

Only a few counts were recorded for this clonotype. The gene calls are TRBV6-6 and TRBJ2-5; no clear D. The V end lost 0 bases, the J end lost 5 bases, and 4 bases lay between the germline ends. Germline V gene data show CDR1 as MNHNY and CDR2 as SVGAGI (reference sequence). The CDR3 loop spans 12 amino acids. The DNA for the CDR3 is TGTGCCAGCAGTTACTCGGGGGAGACCCAGTACTTC. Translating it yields CASSYSGETQYF.

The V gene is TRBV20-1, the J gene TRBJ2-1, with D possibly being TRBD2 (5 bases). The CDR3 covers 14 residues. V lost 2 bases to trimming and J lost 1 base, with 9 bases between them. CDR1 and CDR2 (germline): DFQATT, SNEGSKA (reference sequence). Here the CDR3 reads CSARRDMSYNEQFF. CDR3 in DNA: TGCAGTGCTAGACGGGATATGTCCTACAATGAGCAGTTCTTC.

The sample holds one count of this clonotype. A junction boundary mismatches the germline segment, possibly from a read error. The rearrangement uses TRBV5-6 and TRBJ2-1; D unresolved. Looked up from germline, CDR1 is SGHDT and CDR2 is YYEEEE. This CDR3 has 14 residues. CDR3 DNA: TGTGCCAGCAGCTTTTCCATCGTCCACAAAGAGCAGTTCTTC. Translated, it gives CASSFSIVHKEQFF.